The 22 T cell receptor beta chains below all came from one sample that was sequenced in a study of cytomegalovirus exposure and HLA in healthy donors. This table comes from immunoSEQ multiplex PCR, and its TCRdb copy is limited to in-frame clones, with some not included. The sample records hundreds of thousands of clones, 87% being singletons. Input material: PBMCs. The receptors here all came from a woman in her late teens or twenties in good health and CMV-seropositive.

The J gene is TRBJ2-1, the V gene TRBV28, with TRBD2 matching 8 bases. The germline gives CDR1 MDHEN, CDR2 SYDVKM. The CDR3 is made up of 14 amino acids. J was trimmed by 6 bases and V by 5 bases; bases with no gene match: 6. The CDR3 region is CASSPGTRFNEQFF. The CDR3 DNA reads TGTGCCAGCAGTCCGGGGACTAGGTTCAATGAGCAGTTCTTC. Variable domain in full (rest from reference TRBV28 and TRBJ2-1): DVKVTQSSRYLVKRTGEKVFLECVQDMDHENMFWYRQDPGLGLRLIYFSYDVKMKEKGDIPEGYSVSREKKERFSLILESASTNQTSMYLCASSPGTRFNEQFFGPGTRLTVL.

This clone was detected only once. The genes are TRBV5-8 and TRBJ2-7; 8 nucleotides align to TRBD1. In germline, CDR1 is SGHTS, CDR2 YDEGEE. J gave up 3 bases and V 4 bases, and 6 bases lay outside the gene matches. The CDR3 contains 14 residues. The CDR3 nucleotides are TGTGCCAGCAGCGAGGGACAGGTTGACTACGAGCAGTACTTC. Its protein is CASSEGQVDYEQYF.

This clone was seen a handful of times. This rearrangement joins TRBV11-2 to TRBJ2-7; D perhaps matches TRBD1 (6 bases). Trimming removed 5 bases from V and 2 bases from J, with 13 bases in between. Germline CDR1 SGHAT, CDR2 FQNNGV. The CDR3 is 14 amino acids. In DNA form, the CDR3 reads TGTGCCAGCAGCCCCTACAGGGCACCCTACGAGCAGTACTTC. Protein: CASSPYRAPYEQYF.

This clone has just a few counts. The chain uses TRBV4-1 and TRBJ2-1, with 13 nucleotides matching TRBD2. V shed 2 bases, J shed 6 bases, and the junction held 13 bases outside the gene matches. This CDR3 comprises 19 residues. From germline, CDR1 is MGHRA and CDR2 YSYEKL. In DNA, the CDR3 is TGCGCCAGCAGCCAAATTAGAGGACTAGCGGGAGTCAGGGGCAATGAGCAGTTCTTC. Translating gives CASSQIRGLAGVRGNEQFF.

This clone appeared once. CDR3 amino acids: CASVPTSGSPNEQFF. CDR3 DNA sequence: TGTGCCAGTGTCCCTACTAGCGGGAGCCCAAATGAGCAGTTCTTC. The chain joins TRBV25-1 to TRBJ2-1; 11 bases are shared with TRBD2. Trimming took 9 bases from V and 7 from J; bases not matched to a gene: 11. CDR3 length: 15 residues. CDR1 is MGHDK and CDR2 is SYGVNS in the germline V gene.

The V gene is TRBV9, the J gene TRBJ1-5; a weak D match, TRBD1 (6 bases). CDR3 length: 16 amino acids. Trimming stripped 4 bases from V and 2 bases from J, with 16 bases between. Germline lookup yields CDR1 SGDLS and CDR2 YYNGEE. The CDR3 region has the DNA TGTGCCAGCAGCCCAGGGACATCTCTTGGCAATCAGCCCCAGCATTTT. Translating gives CASSPGTSLGNQPQHF.

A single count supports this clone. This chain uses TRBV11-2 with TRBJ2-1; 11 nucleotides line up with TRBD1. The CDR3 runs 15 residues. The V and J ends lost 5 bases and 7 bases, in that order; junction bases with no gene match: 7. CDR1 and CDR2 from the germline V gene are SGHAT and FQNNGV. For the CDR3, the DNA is TGTGCCAGCAGCGCCCGGGACAGGGGGGAGAATGAGCAGTTCTTC. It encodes CASSARDRGENEQFF.

The CDR3 sequence: CASSQDPRGYGNTIYF. The CDR3 region has the DNA TGTGCCAGCAGCCAAGATCCGCGAGGGTACGGAAACACCATATATTTT. The V and J genes are TRBV4-2 and TRBJ1-3; D call uncertain. CDR3 length equals 16 residues. Germline CDR1 LGHNA, CDR2 YNFKEQ. The V end was cut by 0 bases, the J end by 4 bases, with 13 bases between.

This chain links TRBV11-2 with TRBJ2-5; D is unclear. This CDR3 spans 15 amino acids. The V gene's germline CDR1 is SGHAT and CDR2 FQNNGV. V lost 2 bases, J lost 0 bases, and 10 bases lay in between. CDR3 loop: CASSLRPGYQETQYF. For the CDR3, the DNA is TGTGCCAGCAGCTTACGGCCCGGGTACCAAGAGACCCAGTACTTC.

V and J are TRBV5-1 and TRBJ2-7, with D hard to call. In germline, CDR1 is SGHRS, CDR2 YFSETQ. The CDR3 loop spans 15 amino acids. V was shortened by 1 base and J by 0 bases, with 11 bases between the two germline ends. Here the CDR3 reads CASSLWAGLSYEQYF. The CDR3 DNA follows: TGCGCCAGCAGCTTGTGGGCAGGCCTCTCCTACGAGCAGTACTTC.

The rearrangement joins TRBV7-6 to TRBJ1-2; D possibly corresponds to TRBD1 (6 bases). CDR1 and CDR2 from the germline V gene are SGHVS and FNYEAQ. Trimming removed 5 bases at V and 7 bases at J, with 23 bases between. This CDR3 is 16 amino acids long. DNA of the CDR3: TGTGCCAGCAGCCCAATAGGGACCGGGACAATGCGTGGCTACACCTTC. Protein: CASSPIGTGTMRGYTF.

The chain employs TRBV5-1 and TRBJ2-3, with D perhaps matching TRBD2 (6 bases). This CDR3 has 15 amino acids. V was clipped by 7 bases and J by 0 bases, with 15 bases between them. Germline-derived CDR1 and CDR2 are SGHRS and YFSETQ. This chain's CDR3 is CASRGTLPSTDTQYF. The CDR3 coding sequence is TGCGCCAGCCGGGGGACCTTACCTAGCACAGATACGCAGTATTTT.

The CDR3 region is CASSRAAQHYEGQYF. The CDR3 DNA follows: TGTGCCAGCTCACGTGCAGCACAACACTACGAAGGGCAGTACTTC. The chain recombines TRBV18 with TRBJ2-7; D remains ambiguous. The CDR3 runs to 15 residues. CDR1 is KGHSH and CDR2 is LQKENI in the germline V gene. Trimming took 4 bases from V and 9 from J, leaving 22 bases between them.

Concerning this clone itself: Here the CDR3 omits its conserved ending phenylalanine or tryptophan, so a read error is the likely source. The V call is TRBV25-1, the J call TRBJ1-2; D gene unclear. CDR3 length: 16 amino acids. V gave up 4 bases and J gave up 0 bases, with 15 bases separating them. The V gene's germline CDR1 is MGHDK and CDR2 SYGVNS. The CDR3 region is CASSAPLRPANYGYTL. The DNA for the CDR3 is TGTGCCAGCAGTGCTCCCTTGAGGCCGGCTAACTATGGCTACACCCTC.

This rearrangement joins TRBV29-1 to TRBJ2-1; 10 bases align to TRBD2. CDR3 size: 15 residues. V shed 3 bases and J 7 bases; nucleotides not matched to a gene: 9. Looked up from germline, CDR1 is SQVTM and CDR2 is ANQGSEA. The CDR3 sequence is CSVDVRASGSNEQFF. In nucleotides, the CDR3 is TGCAGCGTTGACGTTCGGGCTAGCGGGAGTAATGAGCAGTTCTTC.

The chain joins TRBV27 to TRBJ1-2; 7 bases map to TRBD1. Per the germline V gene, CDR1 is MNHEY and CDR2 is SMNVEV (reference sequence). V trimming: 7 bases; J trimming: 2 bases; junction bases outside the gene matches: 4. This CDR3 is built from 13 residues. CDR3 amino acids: CASTDRRNYGYTF. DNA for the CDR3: TGTGCCAGCACGGACAGGCGGAACTATGGCTACACCTTC.

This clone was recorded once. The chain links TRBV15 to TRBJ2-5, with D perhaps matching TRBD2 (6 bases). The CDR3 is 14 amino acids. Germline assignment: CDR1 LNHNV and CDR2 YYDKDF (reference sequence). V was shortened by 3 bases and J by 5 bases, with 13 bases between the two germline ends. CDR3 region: CATSRGGGIETQYF. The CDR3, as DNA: TGTGCCACCAGCAGGGGAGGCGGGATTGAGACCCAGTACTTC.

The CDR3: CASSSYPSGGPGNTIYF. The CDR3 region has the DNA TGTGCCAGCAGTTCTTACCCCTCGGGGGGTCCTGGAAACACCATATATTTT. The chain recombines TRBV28 with TRBJ1-3; D possibly corresponds to TRBD1 (5 bases). The CDR3 runs to 17 residues. V was pared by 4 bases and J by 2 bases, with 18 bases between. The V gene's germline CDR1 is MDHEN and CDR2 SYDVKM.

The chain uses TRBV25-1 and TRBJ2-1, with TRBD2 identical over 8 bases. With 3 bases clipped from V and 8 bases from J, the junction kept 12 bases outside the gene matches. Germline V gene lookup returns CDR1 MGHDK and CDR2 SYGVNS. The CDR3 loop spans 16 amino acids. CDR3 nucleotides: TGTGCCAGCAGTGACCTGAAGGAGCGGGAGATCGATGAGCAGTTCTTC. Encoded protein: CASSDLKEREIDEQFF.

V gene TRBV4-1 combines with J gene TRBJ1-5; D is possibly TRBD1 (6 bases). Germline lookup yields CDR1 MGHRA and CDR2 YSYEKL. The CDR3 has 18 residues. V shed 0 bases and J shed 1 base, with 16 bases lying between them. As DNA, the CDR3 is TGCGCCAGCAGCCAAGATCCCAGGGGATGGAGGAGCAATCAGCCCCAGCATTTT. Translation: CASSQDPRGWRSNQPQHF.

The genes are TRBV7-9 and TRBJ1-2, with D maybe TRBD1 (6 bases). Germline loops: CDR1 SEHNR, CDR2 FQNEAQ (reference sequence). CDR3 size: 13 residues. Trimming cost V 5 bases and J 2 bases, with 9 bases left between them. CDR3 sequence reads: CASSQDRNYGYTF. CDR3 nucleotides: TGTGCCAGCAGCCAGGACAGAAACTATGGCTACACCTTC.

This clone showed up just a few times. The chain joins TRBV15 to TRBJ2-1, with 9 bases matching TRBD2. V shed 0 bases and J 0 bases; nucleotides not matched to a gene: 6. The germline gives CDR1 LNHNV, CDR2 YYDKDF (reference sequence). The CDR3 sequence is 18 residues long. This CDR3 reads CATSRDHGLASSYNEQFF. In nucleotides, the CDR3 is TGTGCCACCAGCAGAGATCATGGACTAGCGAGCTCCTACAATGAGCAGTTCTTC.